This TCR beta chain was sequenced during a study of a mutant IDH1 vaccine in newly diagnosed glioma. Noted time point: baseline, week 1 (first vaccination visit). Treatment specified: pre-vaccination baseline after standard-of-care therapy. The CDR3 totals 15 residues. In germline, CDR1 is SGHTA, CDR2 FQGNSA. V shed 6 bases and J shed 0 bases, with 12 bases lying between them. Assay: immunoSEQ multiplex PCR; the TCRdb copy retains only in-frame clones and omits some. This sample has 60,000 to 85,000 clones, with 79% found just once. The receptor was derived from a man aged 50-59 years with glioma. The input for sequencing was PBMCs, taken from a glioma patient treated with radiotherapy, temozolomide or both. This sequence joins TRBV7-2 and TRBJ1-3; unclear D gene. Written as DNA, the CDR3 is TGTGCCAGCAGTCTCTCATTCAACTCTGGAAACACCATATATTTT. It codes for CASSLSFNSGNTIYF.